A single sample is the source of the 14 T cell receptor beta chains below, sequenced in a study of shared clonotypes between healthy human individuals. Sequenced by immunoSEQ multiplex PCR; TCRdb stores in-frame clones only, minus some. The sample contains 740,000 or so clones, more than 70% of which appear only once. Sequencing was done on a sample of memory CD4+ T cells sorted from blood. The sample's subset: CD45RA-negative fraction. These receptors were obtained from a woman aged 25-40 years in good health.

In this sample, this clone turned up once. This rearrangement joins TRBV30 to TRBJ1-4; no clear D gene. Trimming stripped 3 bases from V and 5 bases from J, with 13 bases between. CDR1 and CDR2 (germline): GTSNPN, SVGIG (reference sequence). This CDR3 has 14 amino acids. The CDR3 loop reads CAWRQGPKNEKLFF. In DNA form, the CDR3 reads TGTGCCTGGAGGCAAGGGCCGAAGAATGAAAAACTGTTTTTT.

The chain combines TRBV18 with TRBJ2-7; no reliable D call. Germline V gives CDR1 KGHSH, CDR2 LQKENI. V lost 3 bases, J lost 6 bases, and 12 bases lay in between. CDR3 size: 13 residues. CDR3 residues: CASSPGTVAEQYF. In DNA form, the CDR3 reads TGTGCCAGCTCACCGGGAACAGTGGCCGAGCAGTACTTC.

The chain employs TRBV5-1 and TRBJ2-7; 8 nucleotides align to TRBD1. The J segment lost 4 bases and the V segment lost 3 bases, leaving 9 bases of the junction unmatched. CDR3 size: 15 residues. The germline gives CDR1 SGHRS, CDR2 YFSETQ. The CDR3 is CASSSAPGTGYEQYF. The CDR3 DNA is TGCGCCAGCAGCTCGGCCCCCGGGACAGGTTACGAGCAGTACTTC.

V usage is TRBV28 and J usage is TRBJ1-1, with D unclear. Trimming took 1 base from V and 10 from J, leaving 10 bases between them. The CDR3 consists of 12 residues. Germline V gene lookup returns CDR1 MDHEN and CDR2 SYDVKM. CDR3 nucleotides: TGTGCCAGCAGTTTATCCATCCGGGTAGCTTTCTTT. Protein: CASSLSIRVAFF. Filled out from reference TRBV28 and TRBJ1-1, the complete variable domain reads DVKVTQSSRYLVKRTGEKVFLECVQDMDHENMFWYRQDPGLGLRLIYFSYDVKMKEKGDIPEGYSVSREKKERFSLILESASTNQTSMYLCASSLSIRVAFFGQGTRLTVV.

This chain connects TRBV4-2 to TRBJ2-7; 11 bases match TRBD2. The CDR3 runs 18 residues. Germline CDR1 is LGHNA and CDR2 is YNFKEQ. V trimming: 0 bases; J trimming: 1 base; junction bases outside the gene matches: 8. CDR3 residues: CASSQDLAGGPVSYEQYF. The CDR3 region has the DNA TGTGCCAGCAGCCAAGACTTAGCGGGAGGGCCAGTTTCCTACGAGCAGTACTTC.

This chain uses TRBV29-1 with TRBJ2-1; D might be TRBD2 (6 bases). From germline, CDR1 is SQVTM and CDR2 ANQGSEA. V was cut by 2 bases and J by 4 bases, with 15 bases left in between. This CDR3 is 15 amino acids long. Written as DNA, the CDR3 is TGCAGCGTTGAAAAGGGACTGGGCTTTTACAATGAGCAGTTCTTC. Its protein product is CSVEKGLGFYNEQFF.

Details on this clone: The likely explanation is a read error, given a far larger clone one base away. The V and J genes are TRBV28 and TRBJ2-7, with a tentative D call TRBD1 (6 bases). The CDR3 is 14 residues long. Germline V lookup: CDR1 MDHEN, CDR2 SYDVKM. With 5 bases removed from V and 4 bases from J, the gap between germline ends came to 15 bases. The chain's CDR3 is CASSPARGGYEQYF. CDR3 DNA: TGTGCCAGCAGTCCGGCCAGGGGCGGGTACGAGCAGTACTTC.

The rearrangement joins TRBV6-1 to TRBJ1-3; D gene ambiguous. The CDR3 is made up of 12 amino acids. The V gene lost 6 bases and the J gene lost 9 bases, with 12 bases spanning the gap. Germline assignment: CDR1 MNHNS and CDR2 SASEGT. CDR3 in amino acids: CASSHGSSTIYF. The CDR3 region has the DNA TGTGCCAGCAGCCACGGGTCCTCCACCATATATTTT.

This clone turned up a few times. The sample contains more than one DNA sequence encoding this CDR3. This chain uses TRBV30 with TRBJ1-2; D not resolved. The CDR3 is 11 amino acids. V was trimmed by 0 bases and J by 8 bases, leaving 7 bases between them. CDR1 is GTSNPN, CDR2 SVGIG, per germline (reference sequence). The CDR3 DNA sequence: TGTGCCTGGAGTGTAGGTGGGGGCTACACCTTC. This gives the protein CAWSVGGGYTF.

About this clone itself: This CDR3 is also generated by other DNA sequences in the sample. The CDR3 nucleotides read TGTGCCAGCTCACCACCGGCAGGGTACGAGCAGTACTTC. Translating it yields CASSPPAGYEQYF. The J gene is TRBJ2-7, the V gene TRBV18; tentatively, D is TRBD1 (5 bases). CDR1 KGHSH and CDR2 LQKENI come from the germline V gene. V was shortened by 0 bases and J by 4 bases, with 7 bases between the two germline ends. The CDR3 sequence is 13 residues long.

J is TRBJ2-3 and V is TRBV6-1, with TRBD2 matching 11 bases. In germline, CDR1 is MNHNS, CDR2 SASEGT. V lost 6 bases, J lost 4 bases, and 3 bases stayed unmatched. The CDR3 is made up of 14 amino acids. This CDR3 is CASSGTSGSDTQYF. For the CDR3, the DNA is TGTGCCAGCAGCGGGACTAGCGGATCAGATACGCAGTATTTT.

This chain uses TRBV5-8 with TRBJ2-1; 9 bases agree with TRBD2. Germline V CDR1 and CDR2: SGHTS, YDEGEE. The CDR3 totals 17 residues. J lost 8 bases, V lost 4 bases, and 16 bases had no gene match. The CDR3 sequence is CASSTYRGSGRNYEQFF. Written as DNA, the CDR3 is TGTGCCAGCAGCACCTACCGGGGGAGCGGGAGGAATTATGAGCAGTTCTTC.

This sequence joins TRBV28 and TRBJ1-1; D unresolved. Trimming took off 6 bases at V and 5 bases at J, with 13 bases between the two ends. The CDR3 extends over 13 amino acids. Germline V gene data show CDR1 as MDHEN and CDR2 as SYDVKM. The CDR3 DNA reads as TGTGCCAGCAGCTCGACGGCCAGAACTGAAGCTTTCTTT. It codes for CASSSTARTEAFF.

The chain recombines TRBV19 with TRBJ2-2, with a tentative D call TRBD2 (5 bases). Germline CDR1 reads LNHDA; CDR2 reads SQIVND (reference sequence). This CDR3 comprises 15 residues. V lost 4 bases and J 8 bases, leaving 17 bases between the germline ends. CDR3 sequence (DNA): TGTGCCAGTAGTAGCAGGACTTTAGGTACTGGGGAGCTGTTTTTT. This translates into CASSSRTLGTGELFF. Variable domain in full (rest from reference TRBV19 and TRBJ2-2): DGGITQSPKYLFRKEGQNVTLSCEQNLNHDAMYWYRQDPGQGLRLIYYSQIVNDFQKGDIAEGYSVSREKKESFPLTVTSAQKNPTAFYLCASSSRTLGTGELFFGEGSRLTVL.